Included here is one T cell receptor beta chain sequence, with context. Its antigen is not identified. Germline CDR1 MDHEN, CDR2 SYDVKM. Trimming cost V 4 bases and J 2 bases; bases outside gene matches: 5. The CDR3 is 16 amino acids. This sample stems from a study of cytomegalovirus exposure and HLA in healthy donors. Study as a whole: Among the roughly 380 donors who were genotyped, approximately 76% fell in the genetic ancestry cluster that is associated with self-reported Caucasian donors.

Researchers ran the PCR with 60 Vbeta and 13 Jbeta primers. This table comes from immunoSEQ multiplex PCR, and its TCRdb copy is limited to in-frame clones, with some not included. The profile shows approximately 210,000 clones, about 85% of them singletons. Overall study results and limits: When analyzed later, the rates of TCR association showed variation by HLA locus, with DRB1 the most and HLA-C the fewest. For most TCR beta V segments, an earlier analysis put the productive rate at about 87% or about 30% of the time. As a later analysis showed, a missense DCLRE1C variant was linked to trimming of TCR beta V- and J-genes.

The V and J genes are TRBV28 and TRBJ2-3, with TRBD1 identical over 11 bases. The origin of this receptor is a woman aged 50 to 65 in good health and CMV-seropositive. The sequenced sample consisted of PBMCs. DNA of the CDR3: TGTGCCAGCAGTTCACAGGACAGGGGGCCCACAGATACGCAGTATTTT. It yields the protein CASSSQDRGPTDTQYF.